The 22 T cell receptor beta chains given below trace back to one sample, sequenced in a study of PD-1 blockade in classical Hodgkin lymphoma. Data came from immunoSEQ multiplex PCR; TCRdb stores just in-frame clones and leaves some out. The sample includes approximately 21,000 clones, approximately 87% of them seen just once. Time point specified: newly diagnosed, previously untreated cHL patient sample. Investigators obtained CD8+ T cells from thawed PBMCs by magnetic negative selection. Sequencing was done on a sample of CD8+ T cells from blood. These receptors were obtained from a human donor with classical Hodgkin lymphoma.

This chain connects TRBV2 to TRBJ2-7; 9 bases fit TRBD2. This CDR3 is 15 amino acids long. Germline V gene sequence: CDR1 SNHLY, CDR2 FYNNEI. Unmatched junction bases numbered 12, after V lost 6 bases and J lost 6 bases. The CDR3 region has the DNA TGTGCCAGCAGCCCGGGACTAGCTACAGGTCGCGAGCAGTACTTC. Translated, it gives CASSPGLATGREQYF.

The V gene is TRBV28, the J gene TRBJ2-7; no clear D. CDR1 and CDR2 from the germline V gene are MDHEN and SYDVKM. Trimming pared 7 bases from V and 3 bases from J, leaving 13 bases between. The CDR3 is made up of 13 amino acids. The DNA for the CDR3 is TGTGCCAGCAAAGATCGTAACCTCTACGAGCAGTACTTC. Translating gives CASKDRNLYEQYF.

V is TRBV4-1 and J is TRBJ2-7; the match to TRBD2 covers 11 bases. CDR3 size: 15 residues. Losses at the gene ends were 4 bases for V and 2 bases for J; bases not matched to a gene: 4. Germline CDR1 reads MGHRA; CDR2 reads YSYEKL. This CDR3 is CASSRTSGGTYEQYF. CDR3 DNA sequence: TGCGCCAGCAGCCGCACTAGCGGGGGTACCTACGAGCAGTACTTC.

This sequence joins TRBV13 and TRBJ2-1, with TRBD2 identical over 11 bases. This CDR3 has 19 amino acids. The germline V gene encodes CDR1 PRHDT and CDR2 FYEKMQ (reference sequence). J lost 7 bases, V lost 2 bases, and 16 bases had no gene match. The CDR3 loop reads CASSLYLPGTSGSSNEQFF. The CDR3 nucleotides are TGTGCCAGCAGCTTATACCTCCCCGGAACTAGCGGGAGTTCGAATGAGCAGTTCTTC.

This rearrangement joins TRBV25-1 to TRBJ2-1; 8 bases fit TRBD1. There are 15 residues in the CDR3. Germline assignment: CDR1 MGHDK and CDR2 SYGVNS. The J segment lost 3 bases and the V segment lost 3 bases, leaving 4 bases of the junction unmatched. In nucleotides, the CDR3 is TGTGCCAGCAGTGACGCGGGACAGGTCTACAATGAGCAGTTCTTC. Protein: CASSDAGQVYNEQFF. Full variable domain (remainder filled in from reference TRBV25-1 and TRBJ2-1): EADIYQTPRYLVIGTGKKITLECSQTMGHDKMYWYQQDPGMELHLIHYSYGVNSTEKGDLSSESTVSRIRTEHFPLTLESARPSHTSQYLCASSDAGQVYNEQFFGPGTRLTVL.

The chain recombines TRBV6-6 with TRBJ2-1; 8 nucleotides line up with TRBD1. The germline gives CDR1 MNHNY, CDR2 SVGAGI (reference sequence). The CDR3 covers 13 residues. The V and J ends lost 5 bases and 5 bases, in that order; junction bases with no gene match: 2. This CDR3 is CASSPDRDNEQFF. DNA for the CDR3: TGTGCCAGCAGTCCGGACAGGGACAATGAGCAGTTCTTC.

The chain carries TRBV27 and TRBJ2-7; possible D gene TRBD1, 6 bases. Germline assignment: CDR1 MNHEY and CDR2 SMNVEV (reference sequence). The CDR3 length is 12 residues. The V and J ends lost 5 bases and 4 bases respectively, with 9 bases between them. The CDR3 protein is CASSVQGYEQYF. The CDR3 DNA is TGTGCCAGCAGTGTGCAGGGGTACGAGCAGTACTTC.

The CDR3 spells CASSHVDSGLWGEQYF. In DNA, the CDR3 is TGCGCCAGCAGCCATGTGGACAGCGGCCTGTGGGGCGAGCAGTACTTC. The chain carries TRBV4-1 and TRBJ2-7; D might be TRBD1 (6 bases). The CDR3 is 16 amino acids. CDR1 and CDR2 from the germline V gene are MGHRA and YSYEKL. Trimming removed 3 bases from V and 6 bases from J, with 21 bases in between.

The CDR3 protein is CAIRETVSITDTQYF. The CDR3 DNA sequence: TGTGCCATCAGGGAGACAGTCTCGATCACAGATACGCAGTATTTT. The chain recombines TRBV10-3 with TRBJ2-3; a weak D match, TRBD1 (5 bases). Germline-derived CDR1 and CDR2 are ENHRY and SYGVKD. V lost 6 bases and J 2 bases, leaving 15 bases between the germline ends. This CDR3 region has 15 residues.

The chain uses TRBV28 and TRBJ1-2, with D possibly TRBD1 on 5 matching bases. The CDR3 totals 11 residues. Germline V gene data show CDR1 as MDHEN and CDR2 as SYDVKM. The V and J ends lost 7 bases and 7 bases respectively, with 10 bases between them. CDR3 nucleotide sequence: TGTGCCAGCAAGGCAGGGCTTGGCTACACCTTC. This translates into CASKAGLGYTF.

The chain recombines TRBV4-1 with TRBJ1-3; D gene ambiguous. The CDR3 is 15 residues long. The V gene's germline CDR1 is MGHRA and CDR2 YSYEKL. Trimming took 0 bases from V and 6 from J, leaving 12 bases between them. The CDR3 is CASSQDKGVVNTIYF. For the CDR3, the DNA is TGCGCCAGCAGCCAAGATAAAGGAGTGGTAAACACCATATATTTT.

This chain uses TRBV5-3 with TRBJ2-7; D not resolved. TRBV5-3 is an open reading frame, and its role is uncertain. Trimming pared 0 bases from V and 0 bases from J, leaving 7 bases between. The CDR3 is made up of 14 amino acids. The CDR3 is CARSLDGFSYEQYF. In DNA, the CDR3 is TGTGCCAGAAGCTTGGACGGATTCTCCTACGAGCAGTACTTC.

The rearrangement joins TRBV29-1 to TRBJ2-3, with 7 bases matching TRBD2. The CDR3 runs 18 residues. Germline CDR1 and CDR2: SQVTM and ANQGSEA. V lost 7 bases and J lost 5; bases outside the gene matches: 24. CDR3 sequence (DNA): TGCAGCGCGGTGGCGGGTAGCGGGTACCCTGAGGGGAGAGATACGCAGTATTTT. Translated: CSAVAGSGYPEGRDTQYF.

The rearrangement uses TRBV6-5 and TRBJ2-6, with unresolved D. CDR1 is MNHEY, CDR2 SVGAGI, per germline. V lost 2 bases, J lost 2 bases, and 4 bases lay in between. The CDR3 consists of 14 residues. CDR3 DNA sequence: TGTGCCAGCAGTTACGGGACTGGGGCCAACGTCCTGACTTTC. Translated: CASSYGTGANVLTF.

The CDR3 is CASSPQLRRQADTQYF. As DNA, the CDR3 is TGTGCCAGCAGCCCCCAGCTGCGGCGCCAGGCAGATACGCAGTATTTT. The genes are TRBV7-9 and TRBJ2-3; D call uncertain. There are 16 residues in the CDR3. CDR1 and CDR2 from the germline V gene are SEHNR and FQNEAQ (reference sequence). Between the trimmed V and J ends, which lost 5 bases and 4 bases, there was a span of 19 bases.

The chain recombines TRBV7-9 with TRBJ1-2; the D gene is possibly TRBD1 (6 bases). CDR1 is SEHNR, CDR2 FQNEAQ, per germline (reference sequence). CDR3 length: 18 amino acids. Trimming removed 5 bases at V and 2 bases at J, with 24 bases between. CDR3 sequence: CASSGPTGYFPENYGYTF. Here the CDR3 DNA reads TGTGCCAGCAGCGGACCGACAGGCTATTTCCCCGAAAACTATGGCTACACCTTC.

In its sample, this clone was seen a few times. The genes are TRBV7-2 and TRBJ2-5, with 7 bases lining up with TRBD2. The CDR3 spans 15 residues. Looked up from germline, CDR1 is SGHTA and CDR2 is FQGNSA. With 4 bases clipped from V and 5 bases from J, the junction kept 10 bases outside the gene matches. The CDR3: CASSYPRGVGETQYF. DNA of the CDR3: TGTGCCAGCAGCTACCCCCGGGGGGTTGGGGAGACCCAGTACTTC.

This clone was picked up one time. The rearrangement joins TRBV6-5 to TRBJ2-2; 13 positions match TRBD2. The V gene's germline CDR1 is MNHEY and CDR2 SVGAGI. The CDR3 contains 15 residues. V trimming: 5 bases; J trimming: 3 bases; junction bases outside the gene matches: 0. Written as DNA, the CDR3 is TGTGCCAGCAGTGGGACTAGCGGGGACACCGGGGAGCTGTTTTTT. Translating it yields CASSGTSGDTGELFF.

This clone was seen only a few times. CDR3 residues: CASSQDPQGGTEAFF. The CDR3 DNA follows: TGCGCCAGCAGCCAAGACCCCCAGGGGGGGACTGAAGCTTTCTTT. The chain combines TRBV4-3 with TRBJ1-1; 7 bases are a match to TRBD1. The CDR3 contains 15 residues. Germline V gives CDR1 LGHNA, CDR2 YSLEER. With V trimmed by 0 bases and J by 5 bases, 6 bases remained unmatched.

The J gene is TRBJ1-1, the V gene TRBV7-3; no definite D call. Germline CDR1 reads SGHTA; CDR2 reads FQGTGA. V dropped 4 bases and J dropped 4 bases, with 10 bases sitting between them. The CDR3 has 13 amino acids. This chain's CDR3 is CASSSSGGTEAFF. DNA of the CDR3: TGTGCCAGCAGCTCAAGTGGAGGCACTGAAGCTTTCTTT.

V is TRBV4-1 and J is TRBJ2-3; 9 bases fit TRBD2. J was trimmed by 5 bases and V by 2 bases; bases with no gene match: 8. The CDR3 has 16 amino acids. Germline CDR1 MGHRA, CDR2 YSYEKL. CDR3 loop: CASSQRPAGGEDTQYF. The CDR3 nucleotides are TGCGCCAGCAGCCAAAGGCCCGCGGGGGGGGAAGATACGCAGTATTTT.

V usage is TRBV29-1 and J usage is TRBJ2-1, with TRBD1 matching over 7 bases. The CDR3 spans 11 residues. The germline V gene has CDR1 SQVTM and CDR2 ANQGSEA. With V trimmed by 4 bases and J by 9 bases, 3 bases remained unmatched. CDR3 protein: CSVVGQSEQFF. The CDR3 DNA sequence: TGCAGCGTTGTGGGACAGTCTGAGCAGTTCTTC.